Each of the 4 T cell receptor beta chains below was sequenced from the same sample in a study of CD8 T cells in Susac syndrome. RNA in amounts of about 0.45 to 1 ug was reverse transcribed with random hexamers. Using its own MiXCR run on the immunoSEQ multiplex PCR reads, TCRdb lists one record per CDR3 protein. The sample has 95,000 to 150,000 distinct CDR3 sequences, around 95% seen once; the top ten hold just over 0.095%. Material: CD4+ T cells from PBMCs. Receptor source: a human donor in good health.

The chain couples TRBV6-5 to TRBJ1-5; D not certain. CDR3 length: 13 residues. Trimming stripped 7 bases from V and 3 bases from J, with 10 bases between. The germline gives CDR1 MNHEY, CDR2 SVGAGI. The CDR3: CASTVDVNQPQHF. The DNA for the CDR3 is TGTGCCAGCACGGTCGATGTCAATCAGCCCCAGCATTTT.

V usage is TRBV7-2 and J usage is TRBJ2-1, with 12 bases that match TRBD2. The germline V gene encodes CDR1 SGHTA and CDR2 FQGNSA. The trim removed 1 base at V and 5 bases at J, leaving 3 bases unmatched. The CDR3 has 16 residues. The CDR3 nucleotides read TGTGCCAGCAGCTTAGAGCGGACTAGCGGGAACAATGAGCAGTTCTTC. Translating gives CASSLERTSGNNEQFF.

The CDR3: CASSPGQIYEQYF. The CDR3 DNA is TGCGCCAGCAGCCCGGGACAAATCTACGAGCAGTACTTC. The gene calls are TRBV5-1 and TRBJ2-7; D perhaps matches TRBD1 (6 bases). The V end was cut by 4 bases, the J end by 3 bases, with 11 bases between. The germline V gene encodes CDR1 SGHRS and CDR2 YFSETQ. The CDR3 totals 13 residues.

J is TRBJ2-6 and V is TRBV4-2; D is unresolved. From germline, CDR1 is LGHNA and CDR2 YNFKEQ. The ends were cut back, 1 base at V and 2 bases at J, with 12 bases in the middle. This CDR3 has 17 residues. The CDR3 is CASSQVVGVTGANVLTF. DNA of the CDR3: TGTGCCAGCAGCCAAGTCGTAGGAGTGACTGGGGCCAACGTCCTGACTTTC.